These 5 T cell receptor beta chains were sequenced from one sample in a study of identifying expanded T cells in peripheral blood. Data came from immunoSEQ multiplex PCR; TCRdb stores just in-frame clones and leaves some out. The sample carries around 100,000 clones, around 89% recorded once. Sequenced input: blood. These TCRs come from a person aged 18 to 75 in good health.

This clone was recorded a few times. The chain recombines TRBV19 with TRBJ1-1; D not certain. The CDR3 covers 14 residues. Germline CDR1 is LNHDA and CDR2 is SQIVND (reference sequence). Trimming cost V 5 bases and J 1 base, with 11 bases left between them. In nucleotides, the CDR3 is TGTGCCAGTAGTCACGTCATGGGGAACACTGAAGCTTTCTTT. Protein product: CASSHVMGNTEAFF.

V is TRBV28 and J is TRBJ2-7, with D possibly TRBD2 on 7 matching bases. Trimming removed 8 bases at V and 0 bases at J, with 26 bases between. Germline assignment: CDR1 MDHEN and CDR2 SYDVKM. The length of the CDR3 is 18 residues. The CDR3 sequence is CASRKGTRGPYSSYEQYF. The DNA for the CDR3 is TGTGCCAGCCGGAAGGGCACGCGGGGGCCGTATAGCTCCTACGAGCAGTACTTC. Based on the CDR3 plus reference TRBV28 and TRBJ2-7, the full variable domain is DVKVTQSSRYLVKRTGEKVFLECVQDMDHENMFWYRQDPGLGLRLIYFSYDVKMKEKGDIPEGYSVSREKKERFSLILESASTNQTSMYLCASRKGTRGPYSSYEQYFGPGTRLTVT.

The V and J genes are TRBV6-4 and TRBJ2-1; possible D gene TRBD1, 6 bases. The CDR3 sequence is 14 residues long. Trimming removed 3 bases from V and 4 bases from J, with 10 bases in between. From germline, CDR1 is MRHNA and CDR2 SNTAGT. This CDR3 is CASSERDTYNEQFF. In nucleotides, the CDR3 is TGTGCCAGCAGTGAACGGGACACTTACAATGAGCAGTTCTTC.

This clone was picked up one time. This chain links TRBV14 with TRBJ2-7; D is tentatively TRBD1 or TRBD2 (6 bases each). The CDR3 has 16 residues. Germline-derived CDR1 and CDR2 are SGHDN and FVKESK. V lost 4 bases and J 4 bases, leaving 20 bases between the germline ends. CDR3 in amino acids: CASSPRGAPLPYEQYF. The CDR3 DNA sequence: TGTGCCAGCAGCCCTAGGGGGGCCCCCTTACCATACGAGCAGTACTTC.

The rearrangement links TRBV9 to TRBJ2-1; no reliable D call. CDR1 and CDR2 (germline): SGDLS, YYNGEE. Trimming pared 3 bases from V and 0 bases from J, leaving 10 bases between. The CDR3 contains 15 residues. CDR3 sequence (DNA): TGTGCCAGCAGCGGATTTTCTAGCTCCTACAATGAGCAGTTCTTC. It yields the protein CASSGFSSSYNEQFF.